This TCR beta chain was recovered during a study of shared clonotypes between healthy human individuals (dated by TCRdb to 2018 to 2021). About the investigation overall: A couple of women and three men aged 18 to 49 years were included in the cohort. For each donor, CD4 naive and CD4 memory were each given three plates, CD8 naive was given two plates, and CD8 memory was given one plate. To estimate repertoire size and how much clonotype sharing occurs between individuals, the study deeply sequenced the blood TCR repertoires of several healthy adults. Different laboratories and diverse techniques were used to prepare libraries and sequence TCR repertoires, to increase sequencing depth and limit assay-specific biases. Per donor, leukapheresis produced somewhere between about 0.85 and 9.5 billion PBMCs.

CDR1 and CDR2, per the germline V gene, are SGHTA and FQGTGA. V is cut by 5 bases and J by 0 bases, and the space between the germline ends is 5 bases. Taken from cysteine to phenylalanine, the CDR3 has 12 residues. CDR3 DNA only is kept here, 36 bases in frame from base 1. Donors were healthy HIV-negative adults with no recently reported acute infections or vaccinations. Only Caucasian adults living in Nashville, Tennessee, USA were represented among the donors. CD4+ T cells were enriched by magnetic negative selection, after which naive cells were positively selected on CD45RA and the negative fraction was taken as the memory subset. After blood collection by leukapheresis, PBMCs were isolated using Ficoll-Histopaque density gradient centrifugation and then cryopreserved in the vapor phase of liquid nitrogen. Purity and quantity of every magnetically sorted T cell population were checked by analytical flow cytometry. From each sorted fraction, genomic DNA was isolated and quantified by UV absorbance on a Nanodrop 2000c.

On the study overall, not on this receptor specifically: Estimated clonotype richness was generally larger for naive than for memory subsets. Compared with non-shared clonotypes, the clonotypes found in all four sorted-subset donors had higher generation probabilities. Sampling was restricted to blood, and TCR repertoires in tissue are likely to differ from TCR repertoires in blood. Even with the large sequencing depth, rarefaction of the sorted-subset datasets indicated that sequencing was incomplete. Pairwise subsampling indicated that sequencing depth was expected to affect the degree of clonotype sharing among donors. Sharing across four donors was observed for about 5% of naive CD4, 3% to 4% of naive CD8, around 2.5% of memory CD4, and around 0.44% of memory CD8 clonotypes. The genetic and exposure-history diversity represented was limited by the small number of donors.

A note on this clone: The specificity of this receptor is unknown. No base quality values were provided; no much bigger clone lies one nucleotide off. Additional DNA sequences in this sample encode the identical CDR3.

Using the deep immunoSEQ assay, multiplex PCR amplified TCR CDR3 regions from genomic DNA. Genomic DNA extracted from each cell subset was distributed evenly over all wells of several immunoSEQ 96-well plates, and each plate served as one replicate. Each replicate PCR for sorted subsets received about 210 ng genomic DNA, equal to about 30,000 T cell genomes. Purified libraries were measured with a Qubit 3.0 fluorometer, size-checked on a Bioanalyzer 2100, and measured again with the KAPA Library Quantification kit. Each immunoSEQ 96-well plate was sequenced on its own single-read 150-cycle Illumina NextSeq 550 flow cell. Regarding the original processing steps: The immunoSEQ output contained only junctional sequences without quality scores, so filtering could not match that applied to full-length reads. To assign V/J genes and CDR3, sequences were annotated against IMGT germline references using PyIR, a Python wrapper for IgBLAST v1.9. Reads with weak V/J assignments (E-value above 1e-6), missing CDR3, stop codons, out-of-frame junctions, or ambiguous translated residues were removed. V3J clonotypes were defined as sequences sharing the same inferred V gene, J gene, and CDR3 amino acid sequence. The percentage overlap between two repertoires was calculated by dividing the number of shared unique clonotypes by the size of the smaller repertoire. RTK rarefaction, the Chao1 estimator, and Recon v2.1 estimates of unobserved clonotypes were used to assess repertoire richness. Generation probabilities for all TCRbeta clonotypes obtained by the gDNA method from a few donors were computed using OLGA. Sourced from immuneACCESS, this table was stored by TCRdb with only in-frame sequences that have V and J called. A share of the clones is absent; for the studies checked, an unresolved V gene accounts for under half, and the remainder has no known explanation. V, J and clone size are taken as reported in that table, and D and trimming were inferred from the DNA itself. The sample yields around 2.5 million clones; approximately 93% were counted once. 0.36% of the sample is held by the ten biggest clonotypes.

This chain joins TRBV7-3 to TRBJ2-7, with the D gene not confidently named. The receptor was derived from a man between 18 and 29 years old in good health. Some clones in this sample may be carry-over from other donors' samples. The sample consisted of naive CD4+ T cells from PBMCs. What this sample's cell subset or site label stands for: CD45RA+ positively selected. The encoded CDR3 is CASSPNSYEQYF. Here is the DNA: TGTGCCAGCAGCCCCAACTCCTACGAGCAGTACTTC.